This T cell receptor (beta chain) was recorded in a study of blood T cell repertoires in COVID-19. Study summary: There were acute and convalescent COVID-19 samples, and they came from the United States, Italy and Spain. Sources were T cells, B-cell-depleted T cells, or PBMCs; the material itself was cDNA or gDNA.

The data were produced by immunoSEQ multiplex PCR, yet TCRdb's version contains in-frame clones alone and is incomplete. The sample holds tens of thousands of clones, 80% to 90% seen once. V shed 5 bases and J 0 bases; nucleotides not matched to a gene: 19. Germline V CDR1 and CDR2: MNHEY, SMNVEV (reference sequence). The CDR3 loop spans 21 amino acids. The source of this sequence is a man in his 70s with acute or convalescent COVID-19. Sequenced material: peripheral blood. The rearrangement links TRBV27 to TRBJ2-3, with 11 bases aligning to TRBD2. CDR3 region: CASSHRWARSGRALSTDTQYF. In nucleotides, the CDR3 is TGTGCCAGCAGTCACCGGTGGGCCCGTAGCGGGAGGGCCCTTAGCACAGATACGCAGTATTTT.